The 9 T cell receptor beta chains presented below share a single source sample, sequenced in a study of Ad26.COV2.S vaccination and SARS-CoV-2 variants (dated by TCRdb to 2020 to 2023). What the treatment or condition label conveys for this sample: around 19 received Ad26.COV2.S at low or high dose, single or two shots; roughly 5 received placebo; per-sample allocation not given. Repertoires of vaccine and placebo recipients were sequenced from samples taken on day 63 after the first injection. Libraries were built with the immunoSEQ multiplex PCR assay. As stored in TCRdb, this immuneACCESS dataset retains in-frame rearrangements with V and J assigned. A fraction of the clones does not appear; measured against another copy, unresolved V genes explain less than half of the discrepancy, and the remainder lacks a known reason. The sample table records roughly 380,000 clones; about 85% of these occur just once. About 3.5% of the sample goes to the ten largest clones.

The sample in question was peripheral blood, obtained in a trial of Ad26.COV2.S vaccine versus placebo. These receptors originate from a person between 18 and 60 years old who received the Ad26.COV2.S COVID-19 vaccine or a placebo.

This clone turned up a few times. The chain links TRBV27 to TRBJ1-1; D is possibly TRBD1 (6 bases). Trimming removed 4 bases at V and 2 bases at J, with 11 bases between. Germline V gives CDR1 MNHEY, CDR2 SMNVEV (reference sequence). The CDR3 contains 14 residues. For the CDR3, the DNA is TGTGCCAGCAGTTCCTGGACAGCCAACACTGAAGCTTTCTTT. Its protein product is CASSSWTANTEAFF.

The chain carries TRBV7-9 and TRBJ2-1; 11 bases align to TRBD2. Germline values: CDR1 SEHNR, CDR2 FQNEAQ (reference sequence). The junction had 9 bases not matched to a gene; V was cut back by 4 bases and J by 7 bases. This CDR3 contains 16 residues. CDR3 DNA sequence: TGTGCCAGCAGCTCCTCCGGGACTAGCGGTAGGAATGAGCAGTTCTTC. Encoded protein: CASSSSGTSGRNEQFF.

V gene TRBV19 combines with J gene TRBJ2-7, with TRBD1 identical over 7 bases. Germline V gene sequence: CDR1 LNHDA, CDR2 SQIVND (reference sequence). V was clipped by 3 bases and J by 4 bases; unmatched bases: 6. The CDR3 has 14 residues. The CDR3 sequence is CASSILGQSYEQYF. For the CDR3, the DNA is TGTGCCAGTAGTATTTTGGGACAGTCATACGAGCAGTACTTC.

In nucleotides, the CDR3 is TGTGCCAGCAGCTCCAGGACAGGGTTAACCTACGAGCAGTACTTC. It translates to CASSSRTGLTYEQYF. The gene calls are TRBV7-2 and TRBJ2-7, with 8 nucleotides matching TRBD1. With 4 bases clipped from V and 2 bases from J, the junction kept 7 bases outside the gene matches. Germline values: CDR1 SGHTA, CDR2 FQGNSA. This CDR3 has 15 residues.

The chain employs TRBV27 and TRBJ1-6, with 7 bases lining up with TRBD1. V dropped 6 bases and J dropped 6; count of bases not matched to a gene: 5. The CDR3 is 14 residues long. CDR1 and CDR2 from the germline V gene are MNHEY and SMNVEV (reference sequence). The CDR3 sequence is CASRGGAGNSPLHF. CDR3 nucleotides: TGTGCCAGCAGAGGGGGCGCGGGTAATTCACCCCTCCACTTT.

The rearrangement joins TRBV5-1 to TRBJ2-3; 11 nucleotides match TRBD2. The length of the CDR3 is 16 residues. CDR1 is SGHRS and CDR2 is YFSETQ in the germline V gene. The ends lost 0 bases at V and 3 bases at J; junction bases unmatched: 3. This chain's CDR3 is CASSLDLAGGTDTQYF. CDR3 bases: TGCGCCAGCAGCTTGGATCTAGCGGGGGGTACAGATACGCAGTATTTT.

The gene calls are TRBV14 and TRBJ2-7; D remains unclear. There are 13 residues in the CDR3. V lost 0 bases and J lost 4, with 7 bases in between. The germline V gene encodes CDR1 SGHDN and CDR2 FVKESK. The CDR3 loop is CASSQDLLYEQYF. The CDR3 nucleotides read TGTGCCAGCAGCCAAGATCTTCTTTACGAGCAGTACTTC.

The chain couples TRBV9 to TRBJ2-1, with D perhaps matching TRBD2 (6 bases). The CDR3 loop spans 15 amino acids. Trimming left V 2 bases short and J 0 bases short, with 9 bases between. Germline assignment: CDR1 SGDLS and CDR2 YYNGEE. CDR3 DNA: TGTGCCAGCAGCGTCCGGGAGAACTCCTACAATGAGCAGTTCTTC. Amino acid sequence: CASSVRENSYNEQFF.

The genes are TRBV19 and TRBJ2-1; 7 bases are a match to TRBD1. The V and J ends lost 3 bases and 16 bases, in that order; junction bases with no gene match: 12. Looked up from germline, CDR1 is LNHDA and CDR2 is SQIVND (reference sequence). CDR3 length: 13 amino acids. CDR3 bases: TGTGCCAGTAGTATCAAGGACAGGTTAAATCTTTTCTTC. It yields the protein CASSIKDRLNLFF. Filled out from reference TRBV19 and TRBJ2-1, the complete variable domain reads DGGITQSPKYLFRKEGQNVTLSCEQNLNHDAMYWYRQDPGQGLRLIYYSQIVNDFQKGDIAEGYSVSREKKESFPLTVTSAQKNPTAFYLCASSIKDRLNLFFGPGTRLTVL.